Presented here are 5 T cell receptor beta chains from one specimen sequenced in a study of T cell changes during pregnancy in multiple sclerosis. Repertoires were generated with immunoSEQ multiplex PCR, while TCRdb's copy carries only in-frame clones and drops some. The sample has around 100,000 clones; approximately 91% are singletons. This sample comprised peripheral blood, obtained in the second trimester of pregnancy. Receptor source: a female donor with multiple sclerosis, enrolled in a pregnancy study.

The chain links TRBV5-6 to TRBJ2-3; 7 bases match TRBD1. The germline gives CDR1 SGHDT, CDR2 YYEEEE. Trimming took 2 bases from V and 4 from J; bases not matched to a gene: 4. This CDR3 is built from 14 residues. CDR3 region: CASSFIQGSDTQYF. As DNA, the CDR3 is TGTGCCAGCAGCTTCATACAGGGGTCAGATACGCAGTATTTT.

The chain links TRBV4-3 to TRBJ2-7; D not certain. V shed 1 base and J shed 3 bases, with 13 bases lying between them. CDR1 LGHNA and CDR2 YSLEER come from the germline V gene. This CDR3 spans 15 amino acids. DNA for the CDR3: TGCGCCAGCAGCCAAGGGCAGGCCGCGAACTACGAGCAGTACTTC. Protein sequence: CASSQGQAANYEQYF.

The chain has TRBV6-1 and TRBJ2-3, with 7 bases matching TRBD1. CDR3 length: 14 amino acids. Germline trimming cut 4 bases from V and 3 bases from J; bases unmatched to any gene: 4. Germline loops: CDR1 MNHNS, CDR2 SASEGT. The CDR3 DNA is TGTGCCAGCAGTGGAGGGGACAGAACAGATACGCAGTATTTT. Translation: CASSGGDRTDTQYF.

The chain recombines TRBV6-6 with TRBJ2-3; 13 bases line up with TRBD2. The J segment lost 8 bases and the V segment lost 5 bases, leaving 4 bases of the junction unmatched. This CDR3 is 14 amino acids long. The germline V gene has CDR1 MNHNY and CDR2 SVGAGI (reference sequence). The CDR3 sequence: CASSPGLAGVTQYF. CDR3 in DNA: TGTGCCAGCAGTCCTGGACTAGCGGGGGTTACGCAGTATTTT.

The rearrangement joins TRBV27 to TRBJ2-1, with TRBD2 identical over 8 bases. There are 14 residues in the CDR3. Trimming took 3 bases from V and 6 from J; bases not matched to a gene: 4. CDR1 is MNHEY and CDR2 is SMNVEV in the germline V gene (reference sequence). In DNA, the CDR3 is TGTGCCAGCAGTTTTGCGGGAGGAAGCAATGAGCAGTTCTTC. Protein: CASSFAGGSNEQFF.